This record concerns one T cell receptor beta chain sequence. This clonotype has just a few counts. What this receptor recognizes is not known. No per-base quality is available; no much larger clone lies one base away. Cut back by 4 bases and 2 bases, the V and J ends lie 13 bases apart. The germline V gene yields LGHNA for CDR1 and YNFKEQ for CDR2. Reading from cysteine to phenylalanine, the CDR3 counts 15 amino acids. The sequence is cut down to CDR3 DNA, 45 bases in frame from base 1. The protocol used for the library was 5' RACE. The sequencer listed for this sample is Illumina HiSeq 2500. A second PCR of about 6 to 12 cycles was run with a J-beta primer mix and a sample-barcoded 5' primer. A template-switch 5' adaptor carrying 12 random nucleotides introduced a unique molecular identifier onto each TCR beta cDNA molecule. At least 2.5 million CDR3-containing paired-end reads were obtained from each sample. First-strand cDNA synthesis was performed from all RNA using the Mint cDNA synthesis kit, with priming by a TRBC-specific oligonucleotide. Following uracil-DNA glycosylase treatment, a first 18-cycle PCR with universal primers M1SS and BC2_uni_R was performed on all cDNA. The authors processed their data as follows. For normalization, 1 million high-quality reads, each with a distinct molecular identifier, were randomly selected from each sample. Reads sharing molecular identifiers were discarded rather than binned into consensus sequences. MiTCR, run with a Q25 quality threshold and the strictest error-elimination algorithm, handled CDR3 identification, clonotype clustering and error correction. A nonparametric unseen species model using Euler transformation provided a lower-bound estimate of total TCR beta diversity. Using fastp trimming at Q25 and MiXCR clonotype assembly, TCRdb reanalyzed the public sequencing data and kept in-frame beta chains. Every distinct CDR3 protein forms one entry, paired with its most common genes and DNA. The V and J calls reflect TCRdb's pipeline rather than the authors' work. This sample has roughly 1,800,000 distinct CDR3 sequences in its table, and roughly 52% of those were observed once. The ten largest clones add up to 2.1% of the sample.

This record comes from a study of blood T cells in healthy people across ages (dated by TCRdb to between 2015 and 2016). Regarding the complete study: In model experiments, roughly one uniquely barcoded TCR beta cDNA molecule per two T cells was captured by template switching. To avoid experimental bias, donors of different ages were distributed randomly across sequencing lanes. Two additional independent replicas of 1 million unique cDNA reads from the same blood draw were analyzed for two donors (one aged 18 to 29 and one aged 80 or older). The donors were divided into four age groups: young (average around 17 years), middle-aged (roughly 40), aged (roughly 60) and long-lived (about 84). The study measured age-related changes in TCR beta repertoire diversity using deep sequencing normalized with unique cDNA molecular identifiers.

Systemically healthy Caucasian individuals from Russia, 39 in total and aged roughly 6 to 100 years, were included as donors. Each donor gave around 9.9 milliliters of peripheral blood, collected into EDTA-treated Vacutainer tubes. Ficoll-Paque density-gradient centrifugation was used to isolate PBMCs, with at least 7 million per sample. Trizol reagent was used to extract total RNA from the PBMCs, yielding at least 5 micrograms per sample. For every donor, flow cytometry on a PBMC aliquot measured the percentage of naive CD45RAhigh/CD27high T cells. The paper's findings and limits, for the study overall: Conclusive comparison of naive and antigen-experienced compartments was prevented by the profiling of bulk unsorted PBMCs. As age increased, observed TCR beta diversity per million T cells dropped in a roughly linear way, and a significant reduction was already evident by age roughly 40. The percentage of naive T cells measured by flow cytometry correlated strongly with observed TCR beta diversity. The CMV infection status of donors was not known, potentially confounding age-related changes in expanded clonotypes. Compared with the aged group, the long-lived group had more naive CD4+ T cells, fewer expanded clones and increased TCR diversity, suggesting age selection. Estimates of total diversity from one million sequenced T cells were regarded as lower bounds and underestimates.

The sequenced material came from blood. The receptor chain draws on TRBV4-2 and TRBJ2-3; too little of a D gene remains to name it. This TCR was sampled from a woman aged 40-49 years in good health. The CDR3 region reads CASSPRSSDTDTQYF. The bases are TGTGCCAGCAGCCCTAGATCGAGCGACACAGATACGCAGTATTTT.